This TCR beta chain comes out of a study of T cells after posttransplantation cyclophosphamide. The naive gate required viable CD3+CD4+ or CD3+CD8+ cells with CCR7+CD45RA+CD45RO-CD95-CD27+CD28+ phenotype. Using immunoSEQ multiplex PCR, the repertoire was profiled, and TCRdb retains in-frame clones only, with some absent. Of 7,500 to 10,000 clones detected, 95% to 98% appear once; the ten largest clones hold less than 0.3%. This receptor was obtained from a woman between 55 and 75 years old in good health, CMV-negative, and a related stem cell transplant donor. The specimen sequenced was naive CD4+ T cells sorted from PBMCs.

The CDR3 loop reads CASSPGGHTGELFF. The CDR3 DNA is TGTGCCAGCAGCCCCGGTGGGCACACCGGGGAGCTGTTTTTT. The V and J genes are TRBV25-1 and TRBJ2-2; D ambiguous. Between the trimmed V and J ends, which lost 6 bases and 3 bases, there was a span of 11 bases. This CDR3 contains 14 residues. The germline V gene encodes CDR1 MGHDK and CDR2 SYGVNS.